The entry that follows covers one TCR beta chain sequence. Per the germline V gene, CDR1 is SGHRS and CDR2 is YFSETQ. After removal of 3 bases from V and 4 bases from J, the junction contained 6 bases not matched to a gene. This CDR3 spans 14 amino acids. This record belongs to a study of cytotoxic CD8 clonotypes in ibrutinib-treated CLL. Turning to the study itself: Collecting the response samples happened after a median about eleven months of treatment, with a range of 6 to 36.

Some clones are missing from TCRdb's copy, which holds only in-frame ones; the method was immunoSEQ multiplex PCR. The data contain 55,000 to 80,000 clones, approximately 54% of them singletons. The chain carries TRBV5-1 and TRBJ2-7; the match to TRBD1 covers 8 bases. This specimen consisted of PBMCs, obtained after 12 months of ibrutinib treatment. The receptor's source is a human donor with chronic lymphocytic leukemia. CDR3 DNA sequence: TGCGCCAGCAGCTCCACAGGGGGGAAGTACGAGCAGTACTTC. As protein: CASSSTGGKYEQYF.